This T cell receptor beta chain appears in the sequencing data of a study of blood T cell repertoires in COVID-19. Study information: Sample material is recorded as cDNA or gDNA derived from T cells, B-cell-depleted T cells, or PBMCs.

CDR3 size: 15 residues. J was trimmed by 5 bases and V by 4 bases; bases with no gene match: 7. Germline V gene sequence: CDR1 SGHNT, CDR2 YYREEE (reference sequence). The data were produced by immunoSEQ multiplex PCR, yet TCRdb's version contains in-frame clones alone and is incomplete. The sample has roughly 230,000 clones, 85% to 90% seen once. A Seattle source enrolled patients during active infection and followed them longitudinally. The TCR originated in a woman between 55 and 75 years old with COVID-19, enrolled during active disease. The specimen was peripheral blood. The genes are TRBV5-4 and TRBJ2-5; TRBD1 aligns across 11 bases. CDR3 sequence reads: CASSTGTGGWETQYF. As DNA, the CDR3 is TGTGCCAGCAGCACCGGGACAGGGGGATGGGAGACCCAGTACTTC.